This T cell receptor beta chain was recorded in a study of blood T cell repertoires in COVID-19. TCRdb keeps only in-frame clones here, not all; method: immunoSEQ multiplex PCR. The data contain about 320,000 clones, 85% of them singletons. The TCR was taken from a woman aged 25 to 39 who had been exposed to COVID-19. The sequenced sample was PBMCs or T cells enriched from blood (not recorded which).

The CDR3 coding sequence is TGTGCCAGCAGCCTCAATAGCGGGGGGTCTTACAATGAGCAGTTCTTC. Amino acid sequence: CASSLNSGGSYNEQFF. The V call is TRBV9, the J call TRBJ2-1, with 10 bases matching TRBD2. Germline lookup yields CDR1 SGDLS and CDR2 YYNGEE. The length of the CDR3 is 16 residues. The J segment lost 4 bases and the V segment lost 4 bases, leaving 8 bases of the junction unmatched.